This TCR beta chain appears in the sequencing data of a study of human T cells and chemical hapten exposure. This clonotype was counted a few times. The time point: patch test 1, 2 weeks after DPC sensitization. Noted treatment: therapeutic diphenylcyclopropenone sensitization with weekly scalp DPC. The drawing of blood occurred before each patch test was applied. TCRdb reprocessed the RACE reads via MiXCR and lists one record per CDR3 protein. The sample carries approximately 79,000 distinct CDR3 sequences, 10% recorded once. Germline-derived CDR1 and CDR2 are MNHEY and SVGAGI. The CDR3 loop spans 18 amino acids. Trimming removed 0 bases at V and 0 bases at J, with 12 bases between.

This chain uses TRBV6-5 with TRBJ1-6; D is unclear. This TCR was sampled from a woman between 50 and 59 years old with alopecia areata. Some clones in this sample may be carry-over from other donors' samples. The sequencing used whole blood, collected in connection with sensitization to the hapten diphenylcyclopropenone (DPC). CDR3 in amino acids: CASSYSNPGSSYNSPLHF. CDR3 sequence (DNA): TGTGCCAGCAGTTACTCGAATCCGGGTAGCTCCTATAATTCACCCCTCCACTTT.